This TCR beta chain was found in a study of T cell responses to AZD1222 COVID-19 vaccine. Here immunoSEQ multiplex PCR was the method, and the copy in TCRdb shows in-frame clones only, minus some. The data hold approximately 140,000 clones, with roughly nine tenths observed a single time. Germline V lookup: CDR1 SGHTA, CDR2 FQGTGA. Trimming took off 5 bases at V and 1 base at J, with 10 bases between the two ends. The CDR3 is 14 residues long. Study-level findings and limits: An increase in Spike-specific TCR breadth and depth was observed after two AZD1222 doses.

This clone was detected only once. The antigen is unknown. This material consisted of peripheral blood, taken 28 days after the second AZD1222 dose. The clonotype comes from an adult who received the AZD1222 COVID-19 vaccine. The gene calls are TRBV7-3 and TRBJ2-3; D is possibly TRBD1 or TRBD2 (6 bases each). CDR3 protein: CASSAGHRTDTQYF. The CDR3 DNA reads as TGTGCCAGCAGCGCGGGACACCGCACAGATACGCAGTATTTT.